This TCR beta chain came from a study of blood T cell repertoires in COVID-19. The CDR3 consists of 12 residues. In germline, CDR1 is SGHDT, CDR2 YYEEEE. The V gene lost 6 bases and the J gene lost 11 bases, with 17 bases spanning the gap. Produced via immunoSEQ multiplex PCR; TCRdb's table is partial and in-frame only. The profile shows under 300,000 clones, 83% of them singletons. The V and J genes are TRBV5-6 and TRBJ1-1; D gene ambiguous. The clonotype comes from a woman between 50 and 59 years old who had recovered from COVID-19. The sequenced material came from peripheral blood. The CDR3 loop is CASTRTENEAFF. The CDR3 DNA follows: TGTGCCAGCACCCGGACTGAAAATGAGGCTTTCTTT.